The rows below give T cell receptor beta chains drawn from one sample of a study of response to subunit inactivated influenza vaccine. TCRdb re-derived calls from the RT-PCR reads in MiXCR, one entry per CDR3 protein. The table includes 450,000 to 600,000 distinct CDR3 sequences, about 7.2% detected once. The sample consisted of PBMCs from blood, taken 23 to 25 months after vaccination. These receptors all stem from a man aged 45 to 75 who received an inactivated influenza vaccine. Each CDR3 is given with its conserved first and last residue. The order of the fields is V gene, J gene, clone size, CDR3 protein. Rows give clone size only sometimes, using once, few, many, or a class for an expanded clone.

v_gene: TRBV5-1
j_gene: TRBJ2-6
abundance: many
CDR3aa: CASSLASTAGANVLTF

v_gene: TRBV7-2
j_gene: TRBJ2-1
abundance: many
CDR3aa: CASRSGGQGYNEQFF

v_gene: TRBV3-1
j_gene: TRBJ2-5
abundance: .
CDR3aa: CASSLSWRAQETQYF

v_gene: TRBV4-2
j_gene: TRBJ2-7
abundance: many
CDR3aa: CASSQVVGYEQYF

v_gene: TRBV3-1
j_gene: TRBJ2-3
abundance: many
CDR3aa: CASRMADTQYF

v_gene: TRBV12-3/TRBV12-4
j_gene: TRBJ1-1
abundance: .
CDR3aa: CASSFGAGRNTEAFF

v_gene: TRBV28
j_gene: TRBJ2-3
abundance: few
CDR3aa: CASSWGNGGDPTDTQYF

v_gene: TRBV7-6
j_gene: TRBJ2-3
abundance: few
CDR3aa: CASSLAGGGDTQYF

v_gene: TRBV10-3
j_gene: TRBJ2-7
abundance: .
CDR3aa: CAISGLAGGTYEQYF

v_gene: TRBV11-2
j_gene: TRBJ2-5
abundance: many
CDR3aa: CASSLGYGDQETQYF

v_gene: TRBV10-3
j_gene: TRBJ2-1
abundance: few
CDR3aa: CAISEIGGGSYNEQFF

v_gene: TRBV4-1
j_gene: TRBJ1-1
abundance: many
CDR3aa: CASSQVEDTEAFF

v_gene: TRBV28
j_gene: TRBJ2-2
abundance: few
CDR3aa: CASGFVPNTGELFF

v_gene: TRBV7-2
j_gene: TRBJ1-2
abundance: .
CDR3aa: CASSPRQSTNYGYTF

v_gene: TRBV4-3
j_gene: TRBJ2-1
abundance: many
CDR3aa: CASSQEASGRYNEQFF

v_gene: TRBV5-6
j_gene: TRBJ2-5
abundance: .
CDR3aa: CASSLGASGRGTQYF

v_gene: TRBV12-3/TRBV12-4
j_gene: TRBJ2-1
abundance: many
CDR3aa: CASSSRQGGYNEQFF

v_gene: TRBV11-2
j_gene: TRBJ2-1
abundance: .
CDR3aa: CASSFSIRGTSYNEQFF

v_gene: TRBV5-1
j_gene: TRBJ2-5
abundance: few
CDR3aa: CASRQQGQIQETQYF

v_gene: TRBV24-1
j_gene: TRBJ2-7
abundance: few
CDR3aa: CATRWSRGDYEQYF

v_gene: TRBV4-2
j_gene: TRBJ2-7
abundance: .
CDR3aa: CAMSPGTTYEQYF

v_gene: TRBV5-1
j_gene: TRBJ2-1
abundance: many
CDR3aa: CASSRDASYDEQFF

v_gene: TRBV5-5
j_gene: TRBJ2-7
abundance: few
CDR3aa: CASSIGDSPYEQYF

v_gene: TRBV12-3/TRBV12-4
j_gene: TRBJ2-1
abundance: .
CDR3aa: CASSLGGPQFF

v_gene: TRBV24-1
j_gene: TRBJ2-1
abundance: few
CDR3aa: CATSDRTSGDEQFF

v_gene: TRBV20-1
j_gene: TRBJ1-4
abundance: few
CDR3aa: CSAKRPAPNEKLFF

v_gene: TRBV5-1
j_gene: TRBJ2-5
abundance: .
CDR3aa: CASSFGGTSGPLGGETQYF